A selection of T cell receptor beta chains follows, all from one sample in a study of Tregs in tolerant kidney transplant recipients. The data were produced by immunoSEQ multiplex PCR, yet TCRdb's version contains in-frame clones alone and is incomplete. This sample carries some 66,000 clones, over 85% of them seen once, and the ten largest clones take approximately 11%. The sample here was CD8+ T cells from blood, taken before the transplant. These receptors were obtained from a human donor who received a combined kidney and bone marrow transplant. Each CDR3 is given with its conserved first and last residue. The D gene is left open where the match is weak. Expanded clones get a size class; other rows say once, few or many, or leave the size out.

cdr3_nt cdr3_aa d_call v_call clone_size j_call
TGTGCCAGCAGTGACGGGGGGAATGAGCAGTTCTTC CASSDGGNEQFF TRBD2 TRBV6-1 - TRBJ2-1
TGTGCCTGGAGTTCTACTAGCGGTCCGGGCGGTACGCAGTATTTT CAWSSTSGPGGTQYF TRBD2 TRBV30 - TRBJ2-3
TGTGCCAGCAGTTCCCCTTTGGTTGGCCCGGGGTATGGCTACACCTTC CASSSPLVGPGYGYTF - TRBV7-9 - TRBJ1-2
TGTGCCAGCAGCTTAGGGTCGAGAATGGACTATGGCTACACCTTC CASSLGSRMDYGYTF - TRBV7-8 - TRBJ1-2
TGTGCCAGCAGCGTAGACGGTCGGGGTATGGGCAATGAGCAGTTCTTC CASSVDGRGMGNEQFF - TRBV9 once TRBJ2-1
TGTGCCAGCAGCTTGGGGGCAGGGGAATACGAGCAGTACTTC CASSLGAGEYEQYF - TRBV5-5 once TRBJ2-7
TGTGCCAGCAGTTTACAGCTTGAAAAACTGTTTTTT CASSLQLEKLFF - TRBV6-1 - TRBJ1-4
TGTGCCAGCTCTCCCGGAGGGTCGGCGATTGGCTACACCTTC CASSPGGSAIGYTF - TRBV27 - TRBJ1-2
TGTGCCAGTAGTTTGGGACTAGCGGGAGAAACAGATACGCAGTATTTT CASSLGLAGETDTQYF TRBD2 TRBV19 - TRBJ2-3
TGTGCCAGCCGATGGGGGGGATTACGGAACGAGCAGTACTTC CASRWGGLRNEQYF TRBD2 TRBV13 few TRBJ2-7
TGTGCCAGTAGTAATGGACAGATAATGTCGACTGAAGCTTTCTTT CASSNGQIMSTEAFF - TRBV19 - TRBJ1-1
TGTGCCAGCAGGCCAGGGGCCGGGGAGCTGTTTTTT CASRPGAGELFF - TRBV5-4 - TRBJ2-2
TGTGCCAGCAGCGTCTCTGGTACAGGGTCGTACACTGAAGCTTTCTTT CASSVSGTGSYTEAFF - TRBV7-9 - TRBJ1-1
TGTGCCAGCAGCTTAGACGGGGTTCAGCCCCAGCATTTT CASSLDGVQPQHF - TRBV11-2 - TRBJ1-5